Sequencing of this TCR beta chain was carried out in a study of shared clonotypes between healthy human individuals. Naive CD8 populations comprised CD45RO-negative cells positively selected for CCR7, excluding terminally differentiated effector memory CD45RA+ cells. Study results and caveats: Specimens sampled were limited to blood, with tissue repertoires likely differing. Sharing of clonotypes among donors was expected to vary with sequencing depth.

Worth noting for this clone: No antigen is known for it.

The assay was run at deep level. Across several immunoSEQ plates, the genomic DNA of each subset was split evenly. Assay used: immunoSEQ multiplex PCR; TCRdb lists only in-frame clones, some missing. Among about 590,000 clones, nearly 97% were seen once, and the ten largest hold 0.11%. This TCR was sampled from a young woman in good health. Specimen: naive CD8+ T cells sorted from blood.

The DNA for the CDR3 is TGTGCCAGCAGCTTGAAGGCGGGAGCAGGAGCCGGGGAGCTGTTTTTT. As protein: CASSLKAGAGAGELFF. The rearrangement joins TRBV5-4 to TRBJ2-2, with 7 bases fitting TRBD2. The CDR3 covers 16 residues. Germline assignment: CDR1 SGHNT and CDR2 YYREEE (reference sequence). V gave up 1 base and J gave up 6 bases; unmatched junction bases: 9.